The 31 T cell receptor beta chains below come from one sample, sequenced in a study of blood T cell repertoires in COVID-19. Assay: immunoSEQ multiplex PCR; the TCRdb copy retains only in-frame clones and omits some. The table lists around 380,000 clones, 81% of them singletons, with roughly 1.2% in the top ten. The specimen sequenced was peripheral blood. Source of these receptors: a human donor with acute or convalescent COVID-19. The donor label of this sample is uncertain.

The V gene is TRBV18, the J gene TRBJ2-1; maybe TRBD1 (7 bases). Germline V gives CDR1 KGHSH, CDR2 LQKENI. Trimming took 2 bases from V and 8 from J, leaving 19 bases between them. CDR3 size: 16 residues. The CDR3 region has the DNA TGTGCCAGCTCACCAGGAAAGGGGGCTGGAGGGGATGAGCAGTTCTTC. This encodes CASSPGKGAGGDEQFF. The complete variable domain, with remaining parts taken from reference TRBV18 and TRBJ2-1, reads NAGVMQNPRHLVRRRGQEARLRCSPMKGHSHVYWYRQLPEEGLKFMVYLQKENIIDESGMPKERFSAEFPKEGPSILRIQQVVRGDSAAYFCASSPGKGAGGDEQFFGPGTRLTVL.

This rearrangement joins TRBV5-8 to TRBJ1-5; 11 nucleotides agree with TRBD1. V gave up 5 bases and J gave up 4 bases; unmatched junction bases: 5. Germline CDR1 SGHTS, CDR2 YDEGEE. The CDR3 extends over 15 amino acids. CDR3 coding DNA: TGTGCCAGCAGGAGGACAGGGGGCGCGAATCAGCCCCAGCATTTT. This gives the protein CASRRTGGANQPQHF.

This rearrangement joins TRBV18 to TRBJ2-1, with D uncertain. V shed 5 bases and J shed 0 bases, with 11 bases lying between them. Germline V gene data show CDR1 as KGHSH and CDR2 as LQKENI. The CDR3 consists of 15 residues. CDR3 protein: CASSSSRSSYNEQFF. The CDR3 DNA is TGTGCCAGCTCATCCTCTAGGAGCTCCTACAATGAGCAGTTCTTC.

The chain couples TRBV5-6 to TRBJ2-7; perhaps TRBD1 as D (7 bases). V was cut by 4 bases and J by 0 bases, with 14 bases left in between. The CDR3 is 15 residues long. The V gene's germline CDR1 is SGHDT and CDR2 YYEEEE. This CDR3 is CASSRGGGFSYEQYF. The CDR3 DNA reads TGTGCCAGCAGCCGCGGAGGGGGCTTCTCCTACGAGCAGTACTTC.

The chain recombines TRBV2 with TRBJ1-3, with a weak D call TRBD1 (6 bases). V lost 6 bases to trimming and J lost 1 base, with 16 bases between them. Germline V gene lookup returns CDR1 SNHLY and CDR2 FYNNEI. CDR3 length: 16 residues. The CDR3 loop reads CASSARGSRSGNTIYF. The CDR3 DNA follows: TGTGCCAGCAGCGCTAGGGGGTCGAGATCTGGAAACACCATATATTTT. The whole variable domain, remainder taken from reference TRBV2 and TRBJ1-3, is EPEVTQTPSHQVTQMGQEVILRCVPISNHLYFYWYRQILGQKVEFLVSFYNNEISEKSEIFDDQFSVERPDGSNFTLKIRSTKLEDSAMYFCASSARGSRSGNTIYFGEGSWLTVV.

This clone has only a few counts. The V and J genes are TRBV2 and TRBJ1-1, with TRBD1 identical over 8 bases. Germline V gives CDR1 SNHLY, CDR2 FYNNEI. The CDR3 length is 13 residues. V shed 5 bases, J shed 5 bases, and the junction held 4 bases outside the gene matches. The CDR3 protein is CASSRQGKTEAFF. In DNA form, the CDR3 reads TGTGCCAGCAGTCGACAGGGGAAGACTGAAGCTTTCTTT.

The gene calls are TRBV19 and TRBJ2-3; a weak D match, TRBD1 (6 bases). CDR1 is LNHDA and CDR2 is SQIVND in the germline V gene (reference sequence). CDR3 length: 15 amino acids. The V gene lost 6 bases and the J gene lost 4 bases, with 17 bases spanning the gap. CDR3 amino acids: CASSWGPYVPDTQYF. CDR3 in DNA: TGTGCCAGTAGCTGGGGGCCTTACGTCCCAGATACGCAGTATTTT.

CDR3 in DNA: TGTGCCAGCTCCTCGGCGGGGACAGGAGGTCAGCCCCAGCATTTT. This codes for CASSSAGTGGQPQHF. V usage is TRBV6-5 and J usage is TRBJ1-5, with 8 bases matching TRBD1. The CDR3 runs 15 residues. Unmatched junction bases numbered 12, after V lost 8 bases and J lost 6 bases. Germline-derived CDR1 and CDR2 are MNHEY and SVGAGI.

The chain couples TRBV28 to TRBJ2-1; 9 nucleotides align to TRBD2. After removal of 5 bases from V and 5 bases from J, the junction contained 19 bases not matched to a gene. The CDR3 has 19 amino acids. CDR1 MDHEN and CDR2 SYDVKM come from the germline V gene. CDR3 nucleotide sequence: TGTGCCAGCAGTCCCTCCGGGGGGCGGGAGGGCCTAATTAACAATGAGCAGTTCTTC. It translates to CASSPSGGREGLINNEQFF.

The chain recombines TRBV5-5 with TRBJ1-4; D is uncertain. Trimming left V 4 bases short and J 6 bases short, with 13 bases between. Germline loops: CDR1 SGHKS, CDR2 YYEKEE (reference sequence). CDR3 length: 14 amino acids. The CDR3 loop reads CASSLLEGYEKLFF. As DNA, the CDR3 is TGTGCCAGCAGCCTGCTGGAGGGATATGAAAAACTGTTTTTT.

This clone was seen a few times. The V and J genes are TRBV7-9 and TRBJ1-1; perhaps TRBD1 as D (6 bases). The germline V gene has CDR1 SEHNR and CDR2 FQNEAQ (reference sequence). This CDR3 contains 15 residues. Trimming cost V 4 bases and J 0 bases, with 12 bases left between them. This chain's CDR3 is CASSYTGIMNTEAFF. CDR3 in DNA: TGTGCCAGCAGCTACACAGGGATAATGAACACTGAAGCTTTCTTT.

The V call is TRBV19, the J call TRBJ1-5, with D uncertain. The V and J ends lost 6 bases and 3 bases respectively, with 12 bases between them. In germline, CDR1 is LNHDA, CDR2 SQIVND (reference sequence). The CDR3 spans 14 residues. The CDR3 loop is CASSLLRANQPQHF. The CDR3 DNA follows: TGTGCCAGTAGCCTACTGAGGGCCAATCAGCCCCAGCATTTT.

The chain couples TRBV7-9 to TRBJ1-1; D uncertain. V was cut by 6 bases and J by 1 base, with 9 bases left in between. The germline V gene encodes CDR1 SEHNR and CDR2 FQNEAQ (reference sequence). The CDR3 runs 13 residues. DNA of the CDR3: TGTGCCAGCAGGCCACAGTCGAACACTGAAGCTTTCTTT. Protein product: CASRPQSNTEAFF.

The chain combines TRBV29-1 with TRBJ1-1; D remains unclear. CDR3 length: 13 residues. From germline, CDR1 is SQVTM and CDR2 ANQGSEA. Trimming pared 3 bases from V and 0 bases from J, leaving 8 bases between. CDR3 sequence (DNA): TGCAGCGTTGAGGGGAGAATGAACACTGAAGCTTTCTTT. Translating gives CSVEGRMNTEAFF.

The rearrangement links TRBV6-5 to TRBJ2-1; D gene uncertain. Per germline, CDR1 MNHEY and CDR2 SVGAGI. The CDR3 has 15 residues. V was trimmed by 7 bases and J by 0 bases, leaving 13 bases between them. CDR3 sequence: CASNSRSSSYNEQFF. CDR3 DNA: TGTGCCAGCAACTCACGCTCGAGCTCCTACAATGAGCAGTTCTTC.

To note about this clone: A much bigger clone sits one base away, suggesting this may be a read error. The chain has TRBV5-1 and TRBJ2-5, with 9 bases aligning to TRBD2. The J segment lost 6 bases and the V segment lost 1 base, leaving 4 bases of the junction unmatched. Germline V gives CDR1 SGHRS, CDR2 YFSETQ. This CDR3 is built from 14 residues. In nucleotides, the CDR3 is TGCGCCAGCAGCTTGTCTAGCGGGGAAAAGACCCAGTACTTC. It encodes CASSLSSGEKTQYF.

The chain employs TRBV29-1 and TRBJ2-7; TRBD1 agrees at 7 bases. Germline V lookup: CDR1 SQVTM, CDR2 ANQGSEA. The CDR3 totals 11 residues. V lost 7 bases and J lost 6; bases outside the gene matches: 6. CDR3 protein: CSAATGVEQYF. The CDR3 bases are TGCAGCGCCGCCACAGGGGTCGAGCAGTACTTC.

Only a few counts were recorded for this clone. The V and J genes are TRBV6-6 and TRBJ1-5; the D gene is possibly TRBD1 (5 bases). CDR3 length equals 15 residues. CDR1 and CDR2 from the germline V gene are MNHNY and SVGAGI (reference sequence). V shed 2 bases and J shed 0 bases, with 8 bases lying between them. Here the CDR3 reads CASSYAGSSNQPQHF. CDR3 sequence (DNA): TGTGCCAGCAGTTACGCAGGGTCTAGCAATCAGCCCCAGCATTTT.

The chain combines TRBV5-8 with TRBJ1-6; D not resolved. CDR3 length: 11 amino acids. Germline lookup yields CDR1 SGHTS and CDR2 YDEGEE. The ends were cut back, 4 bases at V and 8 bases at J, with 4 bases in the middle. The CDR3 sequence: CASSGDSPLHF. The CDR3 nucleotides are TGTGCCAGCAGCGGAGATTCACCCCTCCACTTT.

The chain has TRBV12-3 or TRBV12-4 and TRBJ1-4; unclear D gene. The CDR3 has 12 amino acids. The V gene lost 5 bases and the J gene lost 3 bases, with 4 bases spanning the gap. The CDR3 loop reads CASSLPNEKLFF. The CDR3 DNA follows: TGTGCCAGCAGTCTACCTAATGAAAAACTGTTTTTT.

The V call is TRBV10-2, the J call TRBJ2-1; the match to TRBD2 covers 11 bases. Germline loops: CDR1 WSHSY, CDR2 SAAADI. The CDR3 length is 15 residues. The trim removed 7 bases at V and 2 bases at J, leaving 4 bases unmatched. CDR3 DNA: TGCGCCAGCAAGCTAGCGGGGGGCCCCTACAATGAGCAGTTCTTC. Translating gives CASKLAGGPYNEQFF.

The chain carries TRBV19 and TRBJ2-1; D possibly corresponds to TRBD1 (6 bases). Germline-derived CDR1 and CDR2 are LNHDA and SQIVND (reference sequence). The CDR3 loop spans 16 amino acids. The V end lost 4 bases, the J end lost 2 bases, and 15 bases lay between the germline ends. The CDR3 bases are TGTGCCAGTAGTAATCGAGGGGGTCATCCCTACAATGAGCAGTTCTTC. It is translated as CASSNRGGHPYNEQFF.

V is TRBV11-2 and J is TRBJ1-1; maybe TRBD1 (5 bases). The germline V and J ends were trimmed by 5 bases and 5 bases, with 12 bases remaining between them. From germline, CDR1 is SGHAT and CDR2 FQNNGV. This CDR3 spans 13 amino acids. CDR3 residues: CASSPRGLTEAFF. The DNA for the CDR3 is TGTGCCAGCAGCCCGCGGGGACTTACTGAAGCTTTCTTT.

The genes are TRBV6-5 and TRBJ1-5, with 10 nucleotides matching TRBD1. J was trimmed by 6 bases and V by 6 bases; bases with no gene match: 2. CDR3 length: 13 amino acids. The germline V gene encodes CDR1 MNHEY and CDR2 SVGAGI. The CDR3 spells CASRGQGFQPQHF. The CDR3 DNA reads TGTGCCAGCAGGGGACAGGGGTTTCAGCCCCAGCATTTT.

The V call is TRBV7-2, the J call TRBJ2-7; D remains ambiguous. The CDR3 loop spans 15 amino acids. The V end lost 1 base, the J end lost 1 base, and 11 bases lay between the germline ends. Germline V CDR1 and CDR2: SGHTA, FQGNSA. The DNA for the CDR3 is TGTGCCAGCAGCTTAGACAGCCGACCTTCCTACGAGCAGTACTTC. Amino acids: CASSLDSRPSYEQYF.

This clone has a single count. The rearrangement joins TRBV6-1 to TRBJ1-2; D is perhaps TRBD1 (6 bases). This CDR3 comprises 14 residues. Deletions cut 2 bases from V and 7 bases from J, with 14 bases between. Looked up from germline, CDR1 is MNHNS and CDR2 is SASEGT. The CDR3: CASSENPGAGGYTF. CDR3 bases: TGTGCCAGCAGTGAAAATCCAGGGGCGGGTGGCTACACCTTC.

This clone came up once. This chain links TRBV5-1 with TRBJ2-2, with no clear D. Trimming pared 0 bases from V and 7 bases from J, leaving 13 bases between. Germline-derived CDR1 and CDR2 are SGHRS and YFSETQ. The CDR3 has 15 amino acids. The CDR3 DNA follows: TGCGCCAGCAGCTTGGATCCTAGGTCGGTCGGGGAGCTGTTTTTT. Its protein is CASSLDPRSVGELFF.

Concerning this clone: Additional DNA sequences in this sample encode the identical CDR3. The genes are TRBV19 and TRBJ1-5; a possible D gene is TRBD1 (6 bases). Trimming stripped 1 base from V and 5 bases from J, with 9 bases between. The length of the CDR3 is 14 residues. The germline gives CDR1 LNHDA, CDR2 SQIVND (reference sequence). The CDR3 loop is CASSIVAGDQPQHF. The CDR3 DNA sequence: TGTGCCAGTAGTATAGTGGCAGGGGATCAGCCCCAGCATTTT.

This rearrangement joins TRBV5-6 to TRBJ1-3, with a weak D call TRBD1 (5 bases). CDR3 size: 16 residues. Germline V gene sequence: CDR1 SGHDT, CDR2 YYEEEE. The V and J ends lost 4 bases and 0 bases respectively, with 14 bases between them. CDR3 DNA sequence: TGTGCCAGCAGCGGGGGGACGGACGACTCTGGAAACACCATATATTTT. Its translation is CASSGGTDDSGNTIYF.

This clone was found once. The chain uses TRBV4-2 and TRBJ2-1; TRBD2 is a possible D gene (6 bases). Germline V gene data show CDR1 as LGHNA and CDR2 as YNFKEQ. V was trimmed by 1 base and J by 12 bases, leaving 13 bases between them. The CDR3 sequence is 13 residues long. The CDR3 protein is CASSQVERAGQFF. The CDR3 DNA is TGTGCCAGCAGCCAAGTGGAGCGGGCGGGGCAGTTCTTC.

This clone came up once. The chain has TRBV27 and TRBJ1-5; 8 bases line up with TRBD1. V gave up 6 bases and J gave up 3 bases; unmatched junction bases: 10. CDR1 MNHEY and CDR2 SMNVEV come from the germline V gene (reference sequence). The CDR3 totals 16 residues. For the CDR3, the DNA is TGTGCCAGCAGACCATCGGACAGGGCTCACAATCAGCCCCAGCATTTT. This encodes CASRPSDRAHNQPQHF.